A selection of T cell receptor beta chains follows, all from one sample in a study of blood T cell repertoires in COVID-19. Generated by immunoSEQ multiplex PCR, the TCRdb table keeps only in-frame clones and is missing some. The table has tens of thousands of clones, more than 85% seen once. The sample consisted of PBMCs or T cells enriched from blood (not recorded which). Source of these receptors: a woman aged 45-65 years who had recovered from COVID-19. Both conserved end residues are part of each CDR3. A D gene is named only where the DNA matches it firmly. A row's size may be missing; if present it is once, few, many or a size class.

v_gene: TRBV18
d_gene: .
j_gene: TRBJ2-4
abundance: .
CDR3nt: TGTGCCAGCTCACTCACCTACACGGAGGGCATTCAGTACTTC
CDR3aa: CASSLTYTEGIQYF

v_gene: TRBV6-5
d_gene: TRBD1
j_gene: TRBJ1-4
abundance: .
CDR3nt: TGTGCCAGCAGGGGGACAGGGCAAAGGAGTGAAAAACTGTTTTTT
CDR3aa: CASRGTGQRSEKLFF

v_gene: TRBV5-4
d_gene: .
j_gene: TRBJ2-5
abundance: .
CDR3nt: TGTGCCAGCAGCTCAGGGGAAGAGACCCAGTACTTC
CDR3aa: CASSSGEETQYF

v_gene: TRBV7-7
d_gene: TRBD2
j_gene: TRBJ2-1
abundance: .
CDR3nt: TGTGCCAGCAGCCCGTTAGCGGGGGCCTACAATGAGCAGTTCTTC
CDR3aa: CASSPLAGAYNEQFF

v_gene: TRBV10-3
d_gene: TRBD2
j_gene: TRBJ2-1
abundance: .
CDR3nt: TGTGCCATCAGTGGACTAGCGGGCAATGAGCAGTTCTTC
CDR3aa: CAISGLAGNEQFF

v_gene: TRBV7-8
d_gene: .
j_gene: TRBJ1-1
abundance: .
CDR3nt: TGTGCCAGCAGCTTAGCGTGGCAGGGAAGAGCTTTCTTT
CDR3aa: CASSLAWQGRAFF

v_gene: TRBV18
d_gene: .
j_gene: TRBJ1-1
abundance: .
CDR3nt: TGTGCCAGCTCACCAGGTCCGAGCACTGAAGCTTTCTTT
CDR3aa: CASSPGPSTEAFF

v_gene: TRBV2
d_gene: TRBD1
j_gene: TRBJ1-5
abundance: .
CDR3nt: TGTGCCAGCAGCCCCGGCGGGACAGGGTTGTTGGTTCAGCCCCAGCATTTT
CDR3aa: CASSPGGTGLLVQPQHF

v_gene: TRBV5-4
d_gene: .
j_gene: TRBJ1-1
abundance: .
CDR3nt: TGTGCCAGCAGATCACAGGGCGGGGGCACTGAAGCTTTCTTT
CDR3aa: CASRSQGGGTEAFF

v_gene: TRBV2
d_gene: .
j_gene: TRBJ2-7
abundance: few
CDR3nt: TGTGCCAGCAGTCCGACTCATCCCGAGCAGTACTTC
CDR3aa: CASSPTHPEQYF

v_gene: TRBV6-5
d_gene: TRBD1
j_gene: TRBJ1-5
abundance: .
CDR3nt: TGTGCCAGCAGTTGGGGGACAGGGGATCAGCCCCAGCATTTT
CDR3aa: CASSWGTGDQPQHF

v_gene: TRBV5-1
d_gene: .
j_gene: TRBJ2-2
abundance: .
CDR3nt: TGCGCCAGCAGCTCAGCCGCCGGGGTCGGGGAGCTGTTTTTT
CDR3aa: CASSSAAGVGELFF

v_gene: TRBV5-1
d_gene: TRBD2
j_gene: TRBJ2-7
abundance: .
CDR3nt: TGCGCCAGCAGCTTGGACATCGGGACTAGCGGGCACGAGCAGTACTTC
CDR3aa: CASSLDIGTSGHEQYF

v_gene: TRBV27
d_gene: .
j_gene: TRBJ1-5
abundance: .
CDR3nt: TGTGCCAGCAGTTTTTACGGTAGCAATCAGCCCCAGCATTTT
CDR3aa: CASSFYGSNQPQHF